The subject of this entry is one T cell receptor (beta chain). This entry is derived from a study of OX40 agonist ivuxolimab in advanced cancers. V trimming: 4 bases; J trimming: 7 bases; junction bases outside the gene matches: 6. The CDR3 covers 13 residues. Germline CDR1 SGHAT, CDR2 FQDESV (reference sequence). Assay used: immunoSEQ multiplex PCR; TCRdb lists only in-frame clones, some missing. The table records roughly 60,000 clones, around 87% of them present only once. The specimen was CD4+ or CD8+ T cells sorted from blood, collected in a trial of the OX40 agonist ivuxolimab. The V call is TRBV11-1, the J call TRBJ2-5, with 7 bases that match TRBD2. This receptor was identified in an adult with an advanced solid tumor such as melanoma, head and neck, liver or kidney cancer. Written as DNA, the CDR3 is TGTGCCAGCAGCTCGGGGGGACGGGCGACCCAGTACTTC. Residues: CASSSGGRATQYF.